Each of the 27 T cell receptor beta chains below was sequenced from the same sample in a study of T cell responses to AZD1222 COVID-19 vaccine. Some clones are missing from TCRdb's copy, which holds only in-frame ones; the method was immunoSEQ multiplex PCR. The sample consists of about 82,000 clones, 90% of them appearing once. Sequences were derived from peripheral blood, sampled on day 0 of AZD1222 vaccination. These receptors originate from an adult in good health.

The chain employs TRBV7-9 and TRBJ1-5; TRBD1 is a possible D gene (6 bases). V shed 1 base and J shed 3 bases, with 10 bases lying between them. CDR1 and CDR2 (germline): SEHNR, FQNEAQ (reference sequence). The CDR3 extends over 15 amino acids. DNA for the CDR3: TGTGCCAGCAGCTTAGAGGGGGGCGACAATCAGCCCCAGCATTTT. This encodes CASSLEGGDNQPQHF. Full variable domain (remainder filled in from reference TRBV7-9 and TRBJ1-5): DTGVSQNPRHKITKRGQNVTFRCDPISEHNRLYWYRQTLGQGPEFLTYFQNEAQLEKSRLLSDRFSAERPKGSFSTLEIQRTEQGDSAMYLCASSLEGGDNQPQHFGDGTRLSIL.

V and J are TRBV4-1 and TRBJ2-5; TRBD2 agrees at 8 bases. Trimming removed 1 base from V and 5 bases from J; junction bases left unmatched: 15. Germline CDR1 MGHRA, CDR2 YSYEKL. The CDR3 has 18 residues. CDR3 sequence: CASSQARAGTSFKETQYF. In DNA, the CDR3 is TGCGCCAGCAGCCAAGCTAGGGCCGGGACTAGTTTTAAGGAGACCCAGTACTTC.

This clone was recorded once. V usage is TRBV20-1 and J usage is TRBJ1-1; D not certain. Germline values: CDR1 DFQATT, CDR2 SNEGSKA (reference sequence). Trimming removed 6 bases at V and 6 bases at J, with 11 bases between. CDR3 length equals 11 residues. CDR3 sequence reads: CSARRAPEAFF. In DNA, the CDR3 is TGCAGTGCGAGACGGGCGCCTGAAGCTTTCTTT.

V is TRBV6-5 and J is TRBJ2-1; TRBD2 is a possible D gene (7 bases). V shed 7 bases and J shed 7 bases, with 17 bases lying between them. From germline, CDR1 is MNHEY and CDR2 SVGAGI. The CDR3 spans 14 residues. CDR3 protein: CASKGGTLWNEQFF. CDR3 in DNA: TGTGCCAGCAAGGGGGGGACCCTTTGGAATGAGCAGTTCTTC.

This chain's CDR3 is CASSGARQGSYEQYF. The CDR3 coding sequence is TGTGCCAGCAGTGGAGCAAGACAGGGCTCGTACGAGCAGTACTTC. The chain uses TRBV6-1 and TRBJ2-7; 7 bases map to TRBD1. The CDR3 runs 15 residues. With 4 bases clipped from V and 4 bases from J, the junction kept 10 bases outside the gene matches. Germline V gene sequence: CDR1 MNHNS, CDR2 SASEGT.

The chain uses TRBV2 and TRBJ1-4; 8 bases are shared with TRBD1. This CDR3 has 14 residues. V gave up 4 bases and J gave up 10 bases; unmatched junction bases: 8. CDR1 SNHLY and CDR2 FYNNEI come from the germline V gene. The CDR3 coding sequence is TGTGCCAGCAGTGGAACCCACAGGGGGGGAAAACTGTTTTTT. This encodes CASSGTHRGGKLFF.

V usage is TRBV10-2 and J usage is TRBJ1-2, with D unclear. CDR1 and CDR2 (germline): WSHSY, SAAADI. This CDR3 region has 14 residues. Trimming took 2 bases from V and 7 from J, leaving 14 bases between them. The CDR3, as DNA: TGCGCCAGCAGTGAGCCCCTGGATCGCGGTGGCTACACCTTC. Translation: CASSEPLDRGGYTF.

The rearrangement joins TRBV28 to TRBJ1-6; D gene uncertain. V lost 6 bases and J 2 bases, leaving 17 bases between the germline ends. Germline assignment: CDR1 MDHEN and CDR2 SYDVKM. There are 17 residues in the CDR3. CDR3: CASSQGRLRAYNSPLHF. CDR3 nucleotides: TGTGCCAGCAGCCAAGGAAGGCTTAGGGCCTATAATTCACCCCTCCACTTT.

This chain connects TRBV5-4 to TRBJ2-5; 13 positions agree with TRBD2. The V and J ends lost 4 bases and 5 bases, in that order; junction bases with no gene match: 5. The CDR3 loop spans 15 amino acids. Germline CDR1 and CDR2: SGHNT and YYREEE (reference sequence). The CDR3 loop reads CASSQLAGGDETQYF. The CDR3 DNA sequence: TGTGCCAGCAGCCAACTAGCGGGGGGGGATGAGACCCAGTACTTC.

The rearrangement links TRBV7-9 to TRBJ1-2, with no clear D. Looked up from germline, CDR1 is SEHNR and CDR2 is FQNEAQ (reference sequence). The length of the CDR3 is 13 residues. V dropped 3 bases and J dropped 4 bases, with 9 bases sitting between them. CDR3 DNA: TGTGCCAGCAGCTTTTCAGGAATCTATGGCTACACCTTC. It codes for CASSFSGIYGYTF.

The chain employs TRBV7-2 and TRBJ2-1; D is unclear. The germline gives CDR1 SGHTA, CDR2 FQGNSA. The CDR3 sequence is 17 residues long. V was pared by 0 bases and J by 1 base, with 13 bases between. The CDR3 DNA follows: TGTGCCAGCAGCTTAGCCGGCAGCTCCCCTTCCTACAATGAGCAGTTCTTC. Its protein product is CASSLAGSSPSYNEQFF.

The chain links TRBV27 to TRBJ1-1; a possible D gene is TRBD1 (6 bases). The V gene lost 2 bases and the J gene lost 6 bases, with 16 bases spanning the gap. Germline CDR1 MNHEY, CDR2 SMNVEV (reference sequence). CDR3 size: 15 residues. The DNA for the CDR3 is TGTGCCAGCAGTTTAGAAGGCAGGGGCTGGGCTGAAGCTTTCTTT. It is translated as CASSLEGRGWAEAFF.

The J gene is TRBJ2-7, the V gene TRBV27, with a weak D call TRBD2 (5 bases). The CDR3 length is 15 residues. Germline V gene sequence: CDR1 MNHEY, CDR2 SMNVEV (reference sequence). Trimming cost V 4 bases and J 0 bases, with 13 bases left between them. CDR3 nucleotides: TGTGCCAGCAGTTCCCGAGGTGGGAGCTCCTACGAGCAGTACTTC. Protein sequence: CASSSRGGSSYEQYF.

J is TRBJ1-5 and V is TRBV29-1; TRBD1 might be the D (5 bases). With 7 bases removed from V and 2 bases from J, the gap between germline ends came to 9 bases. The CDR3 spans 12 residues. From germline, CDR1 is SQVTM and CDR2 ANQGSEA. The CDR3 spells CSAGGGNQPQHF. The CDR3 DNA is TGCAGCGCGGGGGGGGGCAATCAGCCCCAGCATTTT.

The chain uses TRBV7-6 and TRBJ1-5; D may be TRBD1 (6 bases). CDR1 SGHVS and CDR2 FNYEAQ come from the germline V gene. The CDR3 consists of 17 residues. V was cut by 2 bases and J by 1 base, with 15 bases left in between. The CDR3 bases are TGTGCCAGCAGCTTATACACAGGGCTTAGGAGCAATCAGCCCCAGCATTTT. This sequence encodes CASSLYTGLRSNQPQHF. The variable domain in full, completed from reference TRBV7-6 and TRBJ1-5, reads GAGVSQSPRYKVTKRGQDVALRCDPISGHVSLYWYRQALGQGPEFLTYFNYEAQQDKSGLPNDRFSAERPEGSISTLTIQRTEQRDSAMYRCASSLYTGLRSNQPQHFGDGTRLSIL.

This clone was counted a single time. This chain connects TRBV7-2 to TRBJ1-3; D is perhaps TRBD1 (5 bases). The germline V and J ends were trimmed by 2 bases and 4 bases, with 6 bases remaining between them. The germline gives CDR1 SGHTA, CDR2 FQGNSA. The CDR3 is 13 residues long. CDR3 amino acids: CASSLRQGNTIYF. In DNA, the CDR3 is TGTGCCAGCAGCTTACGACAGGGAAACACCATATATTTT. Full variable domain (outside the CDR3, taken from reference TRBV7-2 and TRBJ1-3): GAGVSQSPSNKVTEKGKDVELRCDPISGHTALYWYRQSLGQGLEFLIYFQGNSAPDKSGLPSDRFSAERTGGSVSTLTIQRTQQEDSAVYLCASSLRQGNTIYFGEGSWLTVV.

The V call is TRBV6-6, the J call TRBJ2-7, with a weak D call TRBD2 (5 bases). The V and J ends lost 3 bases and 2 bases respectively, with 11 bases between them. The germline CDR1 and CDR2 sequences are MNHNY and SVGAGI (reference sequence). The CDR3 consists of 14 residues. CDR3 DNA sequence: TGTGCCAGCAGTTATCGGGGTGGCGCCTACGAGCAGTACTTC. It codes for CASSYRGGAYEQYF.

The chain has TRBV19 and TRBJ1-1; tentative D call: TRBD1 (6 bases). Trimming shortened V by 10 bases and J by 11 bases, and 26 bases separated the two germline ends. The germline V gene encodes CDR1 LNHDA and CDR2 SQIVND (reference sequence). CDR3 length equals 14 residues. CDR3 DNA sequence: TGTGCCACTACACCCGTTGTGGGGGCGGGGGAGGCTTTCTTT. This encodes CATTPVVGAGEAFF.

The chain combines TRBV7-2 with TRBJ1-4, with D perhaps TRBD1 (6 bases). The V and J ends lost 6 bases and 7 bases respectively, with 12 bases between them. The CDR3 runs to 13 residues. Germline CDR1 reads SGHTA; CDR2 reads FQGNSA. The CDR3 spells CASRLTGAEKLFF. CDR3 coding DNA: TGTGCCAGCAGATTGACAGGAGCTGAAAAACTGTTTTTT. Drawing the rest from reference TRBV7-2 and TRBJ1-4, the complete variable domain is GAGVSQSPSNKVTEKGKDVELRCDPISGHTALYWYRQSLGQGLEFLIYFQGNSAPDKSGLPSDRFSAERTGGSVSTLTIQRTQQEDSAVYLCASRLTGAEKLFFGSGTQLSVL.

This clone was seen only once. The V gene is TRBV6-1, the J gene TRBJ2-7, with D possibly being TRBD1 (6 bases). V lost 3 bases, J lost 6 bases, and 9 bases lay in between. CDR3 size: 12 residues. Germline-derived CDR1 and CDR2 are MNHNS and SASEGT. The CDR3 sequence: CASSEQGREQYF. In DNA form, the CDR3 reads TGTGCCAGCAGTGAGCAGGGGCGCGAGCAGTACTTC.

This chain connects TRBV10-3 to TRBJ1-5; a possible D gene is TRBD1 (5 bases). Germline lookup yields CDR1 ENHRY and CDR2 SYGVKD. Trimming left V 10 bases short and J 5 bases short, with 18 bases between. The CDR3 is 14 amino acids. In nucleotides, the CDR3 is TGTGCCACCCAAAGTGGGGGGAGTGATCAGCCCCAGCATTTT. This sequence encodes CATQSGGSDQPQHF.

The chain couples TRBV2 to TRBJ1-6; no firm D call. The CDR3 is 13 residues long. The germline V gene has CDR1 SNHLY and CDR2 FYNNEI. V lost 3 bases to trimming and J lost 12 bases, with 12 bases between them. The CDR3 DNA reads as TGTGCCAGCAGTGAGGAAATAGAGCAACCCCTCCACTTT. It encodes CASSEEIEQPLHF.

CDR3 residues: CASNTGGRNQPQHF. The CDR3 DNA reads as TGTGCCAGCAATACAGGGGGCCGCAATCAGCCCCAGCATTTT. The chain recombines TRBV27 with TRBJ1-5; 9 bases map to TRBD1. Losses at the gene ends were 7 bases for V and 2 bases for J; bases not matched to a gene: 3. The CDR3 has 14 amino acids. Germline lookup yields CDR1 MNHEY and CDR2 SMNVEV (reference sequence).

The chain links TRBV2 to TRBJ2-7, with 9 bases lining up with TRBD2. Germline CDR1 and CDR2: SNHLY and FYNNEI. This CDR3 contains 18 residues. Unmatched junction bases numbered 20, after V lost 6 bases and J lost 5 bases. DNA for the CDR3: TGTGCCAGCAGCTCCCTGGAGGGGGCGGGGGGGCAGTCCCACGAGCAGTACTTC. Its protein product is CASSSLEGAGGQSHEQYF.

This clone was counted a single time. The chain links TRBV11-2 to TRBJ2-7; 8 bases align to TRBD1. The V segment lost 6 bases and the J segment 0 bases; nucleotides outside the gene matches: 4. CDR1 and CDR2 from the germline V gene are SGHAT and FQNNGV. The CDR3 has 14 residues. Here the CDR3 reads CASSLDRVSYEQYF. The CDR3 DNA reads TGTGCCAGCAGTCTGGACAGGGTCTCCTACGAGCAGTACTTC.

This clone was detected a few times. The chain is built from TRBV7-9 and TRBJ2-7, with 10 bases aligning to TRBD2. The trim removed 1 base at V and 0 bases at J, leaving 12 bases unmatched. The CDR3 totals 19 residues. CDR1 and CDR2 from the germline V gene are SEHNR and FQNEAQ (reference sequence). CDR3 nucleotides: TGTGCCAGCAGCTTAGATTATTGGCTAGCGGGGGCTAGCTCCTACGAGCAGTACTTC. This translates into CASSLDYWLAGASSYEQYF.

This chain connects TRBV5-1 to TRBJ1-4; D not resolved. In germline, CDR1 is SGHRS, CDR2 YFSETQ. CDR3 length equals 14 residues. V was shortened by 7 bases and J by 6 bases, with 16 bases between the two germline ends. The CDR3 DNA is TGCGCCAGCTCTACCGCGGAGATCGATGAAAAACTGTTTTTT. Translation: CASSTAEIDEKLFF.